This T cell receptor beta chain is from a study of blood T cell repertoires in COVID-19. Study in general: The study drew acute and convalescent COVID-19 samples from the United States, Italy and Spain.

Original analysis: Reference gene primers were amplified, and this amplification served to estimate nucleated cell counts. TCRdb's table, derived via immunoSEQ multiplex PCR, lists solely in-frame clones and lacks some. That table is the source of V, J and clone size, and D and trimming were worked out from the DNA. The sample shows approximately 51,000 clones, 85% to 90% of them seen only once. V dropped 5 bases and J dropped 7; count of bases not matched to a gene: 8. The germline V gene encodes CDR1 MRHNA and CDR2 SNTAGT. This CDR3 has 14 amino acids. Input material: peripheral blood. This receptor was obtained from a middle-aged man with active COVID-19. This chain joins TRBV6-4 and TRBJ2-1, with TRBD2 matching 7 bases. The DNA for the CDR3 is TGTGCCAGCAGTCCTAGCGGACTTCTTAATGAGCAGTTCTTC. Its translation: CASSPSGLLNEQFF.